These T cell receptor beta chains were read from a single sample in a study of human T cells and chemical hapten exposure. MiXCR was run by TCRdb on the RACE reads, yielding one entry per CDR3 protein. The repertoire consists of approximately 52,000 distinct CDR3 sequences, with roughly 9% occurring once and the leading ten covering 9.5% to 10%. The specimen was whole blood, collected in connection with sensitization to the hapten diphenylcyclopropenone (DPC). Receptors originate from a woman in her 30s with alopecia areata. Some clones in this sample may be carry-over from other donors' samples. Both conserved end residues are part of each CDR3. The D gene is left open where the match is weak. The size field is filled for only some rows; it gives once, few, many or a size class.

CDR3 DNA: TGTGCCAGCAGTCTGACAGGGTCATCACCCCTCCACTTT
CDR3 protein: CASSLTGSSPLHF
V gene: TRBV6-2/TRBV6-3
D gene: TRBD1
J gene: TRBJ1-6
clone size: few

CDR3 DNA: TGTGCCAGCAGTGAAGGACGGGGTACCGCGCGGCATTTT
CDR3 protein: CASSEGRGTARHF
V gene: TRBV6-1
D gene: NA
J gene: TRBJ1-5
clone size: NA

CDR3 DNA: TGCAGTGCTAGAGAGGGAGATCAGCCCCAGCATTTT
CDR3 protein: CSAREGDQPQHF
V gene: TRBV20-1
D gene: NA
J gene: TRBJ1-5
clone size: many

CDR3 DNA: TGTGCCAGCAGCCAAGGTGCCAGGGGGAGCACTGAAGCTTTCTTT
CDR3 protein: CASSQGARGSTEAFF
V gene: TRBV14
D gene: TRBD1
J gene: TRBJ1-1
clone size: NA

CDR3 DNA: TGTGCCAGCAGTTACGTGGCGCTCTATGGCTACACCTTC
CDR3 protein: CASSYVALYGYTF
V gene: TRBV6-2/TRBV6-3
D gene: NA
J gene: TRBJ1-2
clone size: NA

CDR3 DNA: TGCGCCAGCAGCTTGGCGGCAGGGCGGGAAGAGACCCAGTACTTC
CDR3 protein: CASSLAAGREETQYF
V gene: TRBV5-1
D gene: NA
J gene: TRBJ2-5
clone size: NA

CDR3 DNA: TGTGCCAGTAGTACTACAGGGTTCCGAGAGCAGTTCTTC
CDR3 protein: CASSTTGFREQFF
V gene: TRBV19
D gene: NA
J gene: TRBJ2-1
clone size: NA

CDR3 DNA: TGTGCCAGCAGTGAAGAGGGACAGCTAATGAACACTGAAGCTTTCTTT
CDR3 protein: CASSEEGQLMNTEAFF
V gene: TRBV2
D gene: TRBD1
J gene: TRBJ1-1
clone size: many

CDR3 DNA: TGTGCCAGCAGCCAGAGAGGGGTTGGCTACACCTTC
CDR3 protein: CASSQRGVGYTF
V gene: TRBV6-2/TRBV6-3
D gene: NA
J gene: TRBJ1-2
clone size: NA

CDR3 DNA: TGTGCCACCAGTGATTTAAAACAGGGAAACACCGGGGAGCTGTTTTTT
CDR3 protein: CATSDLKQGNTGELFF
V gene: TRBV24-1
D gene: NA
J gene: TRBJ2-2
clone size: few

CDR3 DNA: TGTGCCAGCCGAAAGTCCCCGGGACAGGGGGGCGATACGCAGTATTTT
CDR3 protein: CASRKSPGQGGDTQYF
V gene: TRBV28
D gene: TRBD1
J gene: TRBJ2-3
clone size: few

CDR3 DNA: TGTGCCAGCAGCCAGCCAGGGAGTGGAACAGATACGCAGTATTTT
CDR3 protein: CASSQPGSGTDTQYF
V gene: TRBV14
D gene: NA
J gene: TRBJ2-3
clone size: many

CDR3 DNA: TGTGCCAGCAGTTACGGTCGGGGACAAAACGATGGCTACACCTTC
CDR3 protein: CASSYGRGQNDGYTF
V gene: TRBV6-6
D gene: NA
J gene: TRBJ1-2
clone size: few

CDR3 DNA: TGTGCCAGCAGCTTAGCAGCAGGGTCCAATCAGCCCCAGCATTTT
CDR3 protein: CASSLAAGSNQPQHF
V gene: TRBV11-2
D gene: NA
J gene: TRBJ1-5
clone size: NA

CDR3 DNA: TGTGCCAGCAGCCCCCGGGACAGGAGGAAAAACGAGCAGTACTTC
CDR3 protein: CASSPRDRRKNEQYF
V gene: TRBV12-3/TRBV12-4
D gene: TRBD1
J gene: TRBJ2-7
clone size: few

CDR3 DNA: TGTGCCAGCAGCCAGGGACAGGTTATAGCACCCCTCCACTTT
CDR3 protein: CASSQGQVIAPLHF
V gene: TRBV12-3/TRBV12-4
D gene: TRBD1
J gene: TRBJ1-6
clone size: few

CDR3 DNA: TGTGCCAGCACACCTATAGCGGAAAGTCAGCCCCAGCATTTT
CDR3 protein: CASTPIAESQPQHF
V gene: TRBV28
D gene: NA
J gene: TRBJ1-5
clone size: few

CDR3 DNA: TGCAGTGCAGCTCGACAGGGGCGGGTTCGACCCTACGAGCAGTACTTC
CDR3 protein: CSAARQGRVRPYEQYF
V gene: TRBV20-1
D gene: TRBD1
J gene: TRBJ2-7
clone size: NA

CDR3 DNA: TGTGCCAGCAGCTTCCTGGACTCTGGAAACACCATATATTTT
CDR3 protein: CASSFLDSGNTIYF
V gene: TRBV7-2
D gene: NA
J gene: TRBJ1-3
clone size: many

CDR3 DNA: TGCAGTGCTAGAGCCCCTCGAGCTCCCGGGGAGCTGTTTTTT
CDR3 protein: CSARAPRAPGELFF
V gene: TRBV20-1
D gene: NA
J gene: TRBJ2-2
clone size: NA

CDR3 DNA: TGCGCCAGCAGCTTCCTGACTAGCGGGGAGACAGATACGCAGTATTTT
CDR3 protein: CASSFLTSGETDTQYF
V gene: TRBV5-1
D gene: TRBD2
J gene: TRBJ2-3
clone size: NA

CDR3 DNA: TGCGCCAGCAGCTTGGAAGGCGGGGGCGGCAATCAGCCCCAGCATTTT
CDR3 protein: CASSLEGGGGNQPQHF
V gene: TRBV5-1
D gene: NA
J gene: TRBJ1-5
clone size: many

CDR3 DNA: TGTGCCAGCTCACCACCGAGCCTCTCTGGGGCCAACGTCCTGACTTTC
CDR3 protein: CASSPPSLSGANVLTF
V gene: TRBV18
D gene: NA
J gene: TRBJ2-6
clone size: many

CDR3 DNA: TGCAGCGTAACAGGGGGTACGCAGTATTTT
CDR3 protein: CSVTGGTQYF
V gene: TRBV29-1
D gene: TRBD1
J gene: TRBJ2-3
clone size: many

CDR3 DNA: TGTGCCAGCAGTTTTCTGGGACTAGCAGACGAGACCCAGTACTTC
CDR3 protein: CASSFLGLADETQYF
V gene: TRBV28
D gene: TRBD2
J gene: TRBJ2-5
clone size: few

CDR3 DNA: TGTGCCAGCAGCTCGTCGACGGGCAGGGGGCCGAACACTGAAGCTTTCTTT
CDR3 protein: CASSSSTGRGPNTEAFF
V gene: TRBV7-3
D gene: TRBD1
J gene: TRBJ1-1
clone size: few

CDR3 DNA: TGTGCCAGCAGTAACTGGGACTATGGCTACACCTTC
CDR3 protein: CASSNWDYGYTF
V gene: TRBV28
D gene: NA
J gene: TRBJ1-2
clone size: many

CDR3 DNA: TGTGCCAGCAGGGGACAGAGGGGTGCAACTAATGAAAAACTGTTTTTT
CDR3 protein: CASRGQRGATNEKLFF
V gene: TRBV6-1
D gene: TRBD1
J gene: TRBJ1-4
clone size: few

CDR3 DNA: TGTGCCAGCAGCTTGGCCCTGGACAGGGGCACAGATACGCAGTATTTT
CDR3 protein: CASSLALDRGTDTQYF
V gene: TRBV5-6
D gene: TRBD1
J gene: TRBJ2-3
clone size: few

CDR3 DNA: TGCAGTGCTAGTGTCCTTAGGGGACAGGGGGGTACTGAAGCTTTCTTT
CDR3 protein: CSASVLRGQGGTEAFF
V gene: TRBV20-1
D gene: TRBD1
J gene: TRBJ1-1
clone size: NA

CDR3 DNA: TGTGCCAGCAGCCAACCGGGACATGAAGAGACCCAGTACTTC
CDR3 protein: CASSQPGHEETQYF
V gene: TRBV4-2
D gene: NA
J gene: TRBJ2-5
clone size: few

CDR3 DNA: TGTGCCAGCAGCAGGGGGGAGACTGGGGCCAACGTCCTGACTTTC
CDR3 protein: CASSRGETGANVLTF
V gene: TRBV13
D gene: NA
J gene: TRBJ2-6
clone size: NA

CDR3 DNA: TGTGCCTGGAGTCTCCAGGACAGCCGTGGAAACACCATATATTTT
CDR3 protein: CAWSLQDSRGNTIYF
V gene: TRBV30
D gene: NA
J gene: TRBJ1-3
clone size: NA

CDR3 DNA: TGTGCCAGCAGTTGGGCTACGGGACCGATCAACACTGAAGCTTTCTTT
CDR3 protein: CASSWATGPINTEAFF
V gene: TRBV11-1
D gene: NA
J gene: TRBJ1-1
clone size: few

CDR3 DNA: TGTGCCAGCAGTTTAACGGGACAGGCCTATGGCTACACCTTC
CDR3 protein: CASSLTGQAYGYTF
V gene: TRBV28
D gene: TRBD1
J gene: TRBJ1-2
clone size: NA

CDR3 DNA: TGCAGTGCTAGAGACTCCCAATTTGCAACTAATGAAAAACTGTTTTTT
CDR3 protein: CSARDSQFATNEKLFF
V gene: TRBV20-1
D gene: NA
J gene: TRBJ1-4
clone size: many

CDR3 DNA: TGCAGCGTTGAAGGAGAAACTCATCCCTCTGGAAACACCATATATTTT
CDR3 protein: CSVEGETHPSGNTIYF
V gene: TRBV29-1
D gene: NA
J gene: TRBJ1-3
clone size: NA

CDR3 DNA: TGCGCCAGCAGCTGGGGGGCCCACGAGCAGTACTTC
CDR3 protein: CASSWGAHEQYF
V gene: TRBV5-1
D gene: NA
J gene: TRBJ2-7
clone size: few

CDR3 DNA: TGTGCCATCAGTGGGGACAGGGGGCGAAGCAATCAGCCCCAGCATTTT
CDR3 protein: CAISGDRGRSNQPQHF
V gene: TRBV10-3
D gene: TRBD1
J gene: TRBJ1-5
clone size: many

CDR3 DNA: TGTGCCAGCAGTGAGACCGGGACAGGGCTTCCCCTTGAAGCTTTCTTT
CDR3 protein: CASSETGTGLPLEAFF
V gene: TRBV25-1
D gene: TRBD1
J gene: TRBJ1-1
clone size: NA